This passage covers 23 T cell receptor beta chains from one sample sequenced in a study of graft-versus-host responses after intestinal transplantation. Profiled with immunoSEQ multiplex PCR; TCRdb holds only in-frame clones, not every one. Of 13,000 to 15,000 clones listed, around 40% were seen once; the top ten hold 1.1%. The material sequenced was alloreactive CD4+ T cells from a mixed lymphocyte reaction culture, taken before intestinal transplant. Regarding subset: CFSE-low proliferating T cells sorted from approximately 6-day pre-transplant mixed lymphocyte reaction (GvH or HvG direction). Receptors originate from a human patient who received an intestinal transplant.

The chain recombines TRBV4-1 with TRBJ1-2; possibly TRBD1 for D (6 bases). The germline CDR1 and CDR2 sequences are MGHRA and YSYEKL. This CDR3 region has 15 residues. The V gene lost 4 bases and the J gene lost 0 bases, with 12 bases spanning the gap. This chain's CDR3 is CASSLRQETNYGYTF. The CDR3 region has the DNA TGCGCCAGCAGCCTCCGACAGGAGACTAACTATGGCTACACCTTC.

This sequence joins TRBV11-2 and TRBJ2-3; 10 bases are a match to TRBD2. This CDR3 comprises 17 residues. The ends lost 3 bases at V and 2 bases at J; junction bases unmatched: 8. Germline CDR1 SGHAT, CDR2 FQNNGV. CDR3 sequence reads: CASSFGGLAPLTDTQYF. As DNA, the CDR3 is TGTGCCAGCAGCTTCGGGGGACTAGCGCCTCTCACAGATACGCAGTATTTT.

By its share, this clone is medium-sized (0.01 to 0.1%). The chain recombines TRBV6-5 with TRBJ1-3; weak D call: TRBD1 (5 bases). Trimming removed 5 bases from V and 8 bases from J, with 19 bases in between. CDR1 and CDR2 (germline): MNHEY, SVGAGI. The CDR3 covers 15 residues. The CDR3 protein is CASSPGSGEVDTIYF. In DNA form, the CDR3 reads TGTGCCAGCAGTCCCGGATCGGGGGAGGTAGACACCATATATTTT.

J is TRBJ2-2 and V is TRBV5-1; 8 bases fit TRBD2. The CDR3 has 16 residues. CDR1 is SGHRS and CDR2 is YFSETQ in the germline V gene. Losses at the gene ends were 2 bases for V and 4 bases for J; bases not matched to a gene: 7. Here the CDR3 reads CASSFTGGQGTGELFF. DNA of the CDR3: TGCGCCAGCAGCTTTACGGGGGGGCAAGGCACCGGGGAGCTGTTTTTT.

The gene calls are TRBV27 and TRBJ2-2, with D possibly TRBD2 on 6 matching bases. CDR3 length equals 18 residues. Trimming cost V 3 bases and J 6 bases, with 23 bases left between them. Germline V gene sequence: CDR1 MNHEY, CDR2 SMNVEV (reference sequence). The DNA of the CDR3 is TGTGCCAGCAGTTTCTCCCACTGGGGGGTGGGCGTATCCGGGGAGCTGTTTTTT. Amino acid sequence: CASSFSHWGVGVSGELFF.

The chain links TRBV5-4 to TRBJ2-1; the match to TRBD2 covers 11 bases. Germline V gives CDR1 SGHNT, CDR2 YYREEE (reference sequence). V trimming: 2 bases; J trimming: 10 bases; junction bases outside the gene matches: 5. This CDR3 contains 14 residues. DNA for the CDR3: TGTGCCAGCAGCTTTAGCGGGGGGGCGGGGGAGCAGTTCTTC. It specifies CASSFSGGAGEQFF.

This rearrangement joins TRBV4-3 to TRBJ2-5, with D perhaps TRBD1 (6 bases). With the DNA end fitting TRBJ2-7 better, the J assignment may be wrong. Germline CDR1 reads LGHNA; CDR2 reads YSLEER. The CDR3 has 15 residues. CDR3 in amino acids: CASSQEGRGSYEQYF. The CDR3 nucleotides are TGCGCCAGCAGCCAAGAAGGTAGGGGGAGCTACGAGCAGTACTTC.

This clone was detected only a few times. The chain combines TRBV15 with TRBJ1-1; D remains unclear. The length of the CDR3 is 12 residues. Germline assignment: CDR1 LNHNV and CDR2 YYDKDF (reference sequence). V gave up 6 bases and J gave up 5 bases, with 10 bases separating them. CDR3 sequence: CATSWRGTEAFF. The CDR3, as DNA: TGTGCCACCAGTTGGCGGGGTACTGAAGCTTTCTTT.

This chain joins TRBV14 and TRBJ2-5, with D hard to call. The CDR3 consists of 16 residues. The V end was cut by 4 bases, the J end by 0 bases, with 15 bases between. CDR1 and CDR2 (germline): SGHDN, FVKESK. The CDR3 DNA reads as TGTGCCAGCAGCCCTCCGAGGTTATTGTACCAAGAGACCCAGTACTTC. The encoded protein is CASSPPRLLYQETQYF.

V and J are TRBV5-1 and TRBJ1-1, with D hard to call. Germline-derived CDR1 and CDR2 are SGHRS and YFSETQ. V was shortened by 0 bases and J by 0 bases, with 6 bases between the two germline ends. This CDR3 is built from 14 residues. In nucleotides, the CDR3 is TGCGCCAGCAGCTTGGTAGAATTGAACACTGAAGCTTTCTTT. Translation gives CASSLVELNTEAFF.

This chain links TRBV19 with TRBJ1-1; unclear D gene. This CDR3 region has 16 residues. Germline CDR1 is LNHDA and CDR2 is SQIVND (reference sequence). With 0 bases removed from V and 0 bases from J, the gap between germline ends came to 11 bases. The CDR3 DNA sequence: TGTGCCAGTAGTATAGATCTTATGTTTGTGAACACTGAAGCTTTCTTT. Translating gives CASSIDLMFVNTEAFF.

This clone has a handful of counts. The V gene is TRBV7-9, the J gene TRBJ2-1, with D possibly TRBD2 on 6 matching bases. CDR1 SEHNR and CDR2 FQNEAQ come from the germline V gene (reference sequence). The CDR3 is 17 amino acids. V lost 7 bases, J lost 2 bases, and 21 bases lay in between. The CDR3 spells CASTPPLARNTYNEQFF. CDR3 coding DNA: TGTGCCAGCACCCCCCCCCTAGCGCGTAATACCTACAATGAGCAGTTCTTC.

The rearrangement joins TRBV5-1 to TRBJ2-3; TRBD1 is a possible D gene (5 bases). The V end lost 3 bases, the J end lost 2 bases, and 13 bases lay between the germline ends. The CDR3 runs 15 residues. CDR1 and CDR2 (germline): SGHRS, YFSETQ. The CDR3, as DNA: TGCGCCAGCAGCTACACAGGAGTCCCCACAGATACGCAGTATTTT. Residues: CASSYTGVPTDTQYF.

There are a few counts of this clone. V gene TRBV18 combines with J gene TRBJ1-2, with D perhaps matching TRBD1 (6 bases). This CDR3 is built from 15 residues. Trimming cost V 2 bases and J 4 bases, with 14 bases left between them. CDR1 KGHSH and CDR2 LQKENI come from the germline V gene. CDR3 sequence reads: CASSPTGTPSYGYTF. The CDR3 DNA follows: TGTGCCAGCTCACCAACAGGGACCCCCTCCTATGGCTACACCTTC.

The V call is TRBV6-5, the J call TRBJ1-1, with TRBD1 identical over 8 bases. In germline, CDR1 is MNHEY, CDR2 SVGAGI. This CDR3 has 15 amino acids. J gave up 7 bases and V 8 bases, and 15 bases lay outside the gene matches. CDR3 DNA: TGTGCCAGCGGCAGGGGGCCCTGGTCTTTAAGTGAAGCTTTCTTT. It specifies CASGRGPWSLSEAFF.

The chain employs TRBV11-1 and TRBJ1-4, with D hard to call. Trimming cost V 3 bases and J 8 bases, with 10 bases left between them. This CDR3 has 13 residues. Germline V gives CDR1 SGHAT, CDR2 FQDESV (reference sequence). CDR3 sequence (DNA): TGTGCCAGCAGCTTGACTCTACGCGAAAAACTGTTTTTT. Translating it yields CASSLTLREKLFF.

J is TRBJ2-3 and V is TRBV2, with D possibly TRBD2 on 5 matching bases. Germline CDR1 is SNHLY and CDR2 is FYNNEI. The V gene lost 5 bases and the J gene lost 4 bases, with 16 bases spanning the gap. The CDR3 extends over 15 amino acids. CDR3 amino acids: CASSRGPTGADTQYF. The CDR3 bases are TGTGCCAGCAGTCGGGGTCCCACCGGCGCAGATACGCAGTATTTT.

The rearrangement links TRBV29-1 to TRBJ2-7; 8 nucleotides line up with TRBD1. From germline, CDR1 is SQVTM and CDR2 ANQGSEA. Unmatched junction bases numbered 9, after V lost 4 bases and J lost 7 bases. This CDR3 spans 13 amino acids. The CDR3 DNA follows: TGCAGCGTTGGGGACAGGTCGACGGGGGAGCAGTACTTC. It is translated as CSVGDRSTGEQYF.

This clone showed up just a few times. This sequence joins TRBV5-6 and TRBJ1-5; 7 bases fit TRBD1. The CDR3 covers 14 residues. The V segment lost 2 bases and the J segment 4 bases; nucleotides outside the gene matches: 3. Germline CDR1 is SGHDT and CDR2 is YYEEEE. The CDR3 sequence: CASSLRQGNQPQHF. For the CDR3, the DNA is TGTGCCAGCAGCTTACGACAGGGTAATCAGCCCCAGCATTTT.

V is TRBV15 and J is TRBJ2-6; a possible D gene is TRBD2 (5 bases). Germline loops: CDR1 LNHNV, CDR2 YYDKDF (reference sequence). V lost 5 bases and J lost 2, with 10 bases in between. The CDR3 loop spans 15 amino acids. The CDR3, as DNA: TGTGCCACCAGCGTCGGGGTGGCTGGGGCCAACGTCCTGACTTTC. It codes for CATSVGVAGANVLTF. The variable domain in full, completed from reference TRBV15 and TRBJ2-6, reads DAMVIQNPRYQVTQFGKPVTLSCSQTLNHNVMYWYQQKSSQAPKLLFHYYDKDFNNEADTPDNFQSRRPNTSFCFLDIRSPGLGDTAMYLCATSVGVAGANVLTFGAGSRLTVL.

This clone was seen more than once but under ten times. Written as DNA, the CDR3 is TGTGCCAGCAGCCTGAGAGACAGGGCCTCCGGGGAGCTGTTTTTT. Protein sequence: CASSLRDRASGELFF. The V gene is TRBV7-9, the J gene TRBJ2-2; TRBD1 agrees at 7 bases. Germline assignment: CDR1 SEHNR and CDR2 FQNEAQ (reference sequence). The CDR3 contains 15 residues. The V segment lost 5 bases and the J segment 6 bases; nucleotides outside the gene matches: 9.

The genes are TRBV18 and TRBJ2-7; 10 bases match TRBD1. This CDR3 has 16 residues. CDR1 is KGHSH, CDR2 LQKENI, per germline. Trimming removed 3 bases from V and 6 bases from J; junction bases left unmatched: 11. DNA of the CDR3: TGTGCCAGCTCACCCTTCGACAGGGGGCTAACCAGCGAGCAGTACTTC. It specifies CASSPFDRGLTSEQYF.

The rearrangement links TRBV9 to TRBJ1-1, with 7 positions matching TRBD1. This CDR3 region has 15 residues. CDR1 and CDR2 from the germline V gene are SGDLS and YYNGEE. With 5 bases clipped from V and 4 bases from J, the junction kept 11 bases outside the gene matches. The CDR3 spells CASSSKGALGTEAFF. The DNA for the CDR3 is TGTGCCAGCAGTTCGAAGGGGGCGCTGGGCACTGAAGCTTTCTTT.